This T cell receptor beta chain was recorded in a study of a mutant IDH1 vaccine in newly diagnosed glioma. Study context: Vaccination started 4-6 weeks after radiotherapy alone, or with temozolomide cycles.

Comments on this clone: Its specificity is not known.

The time point: week 35, safety follow-up. All doses held 300 ug of mutant IDH1 20-mer peptide, with topical imiquimod. Repertoires were generated with immunoSEQ multiplex PCR, while TCRdb's copy carries only in-frame clones and drops some. Of roughly 26,000 clones listed, approximately 87% are singletons. Looked up from germline, CDR1 is SGHRS and CDR2 is YFSETQ. The CDR3 is 14 residues long. The J segment lost 7 bases and the V segment lost 4 bases, leaving 5 bases of the junction unmatched. The genes are TRBV5-1 and TRBJ1-4; 9 bases match TRBD1. The sample in question was PBMCs, obtained from a glioma patient whose treatment included an IDH1 peptide vaccine. The receptor comes from a man younger than 45 with glioma. CDR3 DNA sequence: TGCGCCAGCAGCAAGGACAGGGGAGGTGAAAAACTGTTTTTT. Translation gives CASSKDRGGEKLFF.